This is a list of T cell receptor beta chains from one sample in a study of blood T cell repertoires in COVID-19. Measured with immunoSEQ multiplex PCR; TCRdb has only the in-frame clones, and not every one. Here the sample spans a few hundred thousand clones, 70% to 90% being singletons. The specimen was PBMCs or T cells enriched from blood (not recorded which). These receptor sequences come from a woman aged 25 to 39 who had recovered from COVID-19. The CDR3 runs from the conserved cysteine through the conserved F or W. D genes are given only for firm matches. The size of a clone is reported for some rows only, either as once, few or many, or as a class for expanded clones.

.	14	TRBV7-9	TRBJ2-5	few	CASSVTPGKETQYF	TGTGCCAGCAGTGTCACCCCGGGGAAAGAGACCCAGTACTTC
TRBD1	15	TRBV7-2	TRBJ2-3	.	CASSPDRVSTDTQYF	TGTGCCAGCAGCCCCGACAGGGTTAGCACAGATACGCAGTATTTT
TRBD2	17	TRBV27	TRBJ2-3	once	CASSSGLAYGGTDTQYF	TGTGCCAGCAGTTCGGGACTAGCATATGGGGGCACAGATACGCAGTATTTT
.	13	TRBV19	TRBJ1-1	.	CASNLQTNTEAFF	TGTGCCAGTAATTTACAGACGAACACTGAAGCTTTCTTT
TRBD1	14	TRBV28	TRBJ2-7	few	CASSPGTGSAEQYF	TGTGCCAGCAGTCCTGGGACAGGGAGTGCCGAGCAGTACTTC
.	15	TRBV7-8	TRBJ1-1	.	CASSTPPQSDTEAFF	TGTGCCAGCAGCACGCCTCCTCAGAGCGACACTGAAGCTTTCTTT
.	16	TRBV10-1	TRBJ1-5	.	CASRFHFSYSNQPQHF	TGCGCCAGCAGATTCCACTTCTCCTATAGCAATCAGCCCCAGCATTTT
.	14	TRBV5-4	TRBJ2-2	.	CASSQQGRAGELFF	TGTGCCAGCAGCCAGCAGGGGAGGGCCGGGGAGCTGTTTTTT
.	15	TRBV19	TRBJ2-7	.	CASSSSGWGAYEQYF	TGTGCCAGTAGTTCGTCCGGGTGGGGGGCCTACGAGCAGTACTTC
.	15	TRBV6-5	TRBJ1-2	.	CASSYSGTTNYGYTF	TGTGCCAGCAGTTACTCCGGGACAACTAACTATGGCTACACCTTC
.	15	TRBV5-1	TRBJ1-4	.	CASSLQSGVNEKLFF	TGCGCCAGCAGCTTGCAGTCGGGGGTTAATGAAAAACTGTTTTTT
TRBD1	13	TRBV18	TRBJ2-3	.	CASSTGGIDTQYF	TGTGCCAGCTCTACAGGGGGAATCGATACGCAGTATTTT
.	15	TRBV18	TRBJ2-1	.	CASSPPGRRLDEQFF	TGTGCCAGCTCACCCCCGGGTCGGAGGCTGGATGAGCAGTTCTTC
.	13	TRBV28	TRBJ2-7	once	CASCQGSSYEQYF	TGTGCCAGCTGTCAGGGGTCCTCCTACGAGCAGTACTTC
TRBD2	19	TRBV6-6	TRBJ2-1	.	CASSPGTSGFGGTYNEQFF	TGTGCCAGCAGTCCGGGGACTAGCGGGTTTGGCGGGACATACAATGAGCAGTTCTTC
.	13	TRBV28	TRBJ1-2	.	CASSLALIGVDTF	TGTGCCAGCAGTTTAGCGCTTATCGGGGTCGACACCTTC